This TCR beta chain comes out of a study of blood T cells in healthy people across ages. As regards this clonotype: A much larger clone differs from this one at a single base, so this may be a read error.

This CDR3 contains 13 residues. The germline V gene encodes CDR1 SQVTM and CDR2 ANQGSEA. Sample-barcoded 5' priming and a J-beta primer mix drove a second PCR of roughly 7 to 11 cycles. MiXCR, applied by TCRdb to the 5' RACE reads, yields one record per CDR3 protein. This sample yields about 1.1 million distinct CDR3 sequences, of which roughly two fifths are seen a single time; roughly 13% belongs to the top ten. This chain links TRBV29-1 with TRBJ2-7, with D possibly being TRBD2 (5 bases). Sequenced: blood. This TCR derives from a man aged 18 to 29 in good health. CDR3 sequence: CNVEGLSSYEQYF. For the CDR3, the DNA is TGCAACGTTGAAGGACTGAGCTCCTACGAGCAGTACTTC.